This T cell receptor (beta chain) was obtained from a study of blood T cells in healthy people across ages. This clonotype was detected a few times. There are 14 residues in the CDR3. V shed 3 bases and J shed 2 bases, with 9 bases lying between them. Primers used in a second PCR of roughly 6 to 11 cycles were a sample-barcoded 5' primer and a J-beta primer mix. TCRdb re-called the 5' RACE reads through MiXCR, storing one row per CDR3 protein. The sample carries roughly 800,000 distinct CDR3 sequences, roughly 24% recorded once. The sample also formed part of further work on T cells of mothers and their children.

The chain uses TRBV12-3 or TRBV12-4 and TRBJ2-3; possible D gene TRBD2, 6 bases. The sample consisted of blood. The clonotype originates from a boy under 18 in good health. Here the CDR3 DNA reads TGTGCCAGCAGTTTTGGGGGGAACACAGATACGCAGTATTTT. This translates into CASSFGGNTDTQYF.